This T cell receptor (beta chain) was obtained from a study of beta chain features in type 1 diabetes. Study conclusions and caveats: A moderate, significant TCRB CDR3 shortening appeared in type 1 diabetes across four CD4+ subsets. Since sequencing was performed on cDNA, cells with high TCR expression could be over-represented. For patients, the naive, central memory and Treg TCRB repertoires appeared more alike than for healthy donors. Shorter templates might be favored by PCR, equally in patients and controls.

Trimming stripped 0 bases from V and 4 bases from J, with 12 bases between. The CDR3 totals 15 residues. From germline, CDR1 is MNHNY and CDR2 SVGAGI (reference sequence). Since all of the isolated RNA was reverse transcribed, expressed TCRB transcripts were what got sequenced. TCRdb's copy holds only in-frame clones and misses some; the assay was immunoSEQ multiplex PCR. The table lists roughly 340,000 clones, about 13% of them singletons, with roughly 0.015% in the top ten. Concerning this clone: Its antigen is undetermined.

The source of this sequence is a young woman with type 1 diabetes. Material for sequencing was naive CD4+ T cells from blood. The J gene is TRBJ1-2, the V gene TRBV6-6; possible D gene TRBD1, 5 bases. The CDR3 here is CASSYSNQGFYGYTF. The CDR3 DNA sequence: TGTGCCAGCAGTTACTCGAATCAGGGCTTCTATGGCTACACCTTC.